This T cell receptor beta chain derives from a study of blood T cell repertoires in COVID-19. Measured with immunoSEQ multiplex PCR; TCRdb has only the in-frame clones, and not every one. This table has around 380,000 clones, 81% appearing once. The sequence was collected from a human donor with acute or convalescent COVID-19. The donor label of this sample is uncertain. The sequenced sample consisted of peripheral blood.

The CDR3 region is CASSLVGQGTYEQYF. DNA for the CDR3: TGTGCCAGCAGCTTGGTCGGACAGGGCACCTACGAGCAGTACTTC. The chain has TRBV5-8 and TRBJ2-7, with TRBD1 identical over 8 bases. Germline V CDR1 and CDR2: SGHTS, YDEGEE. J lost 2 bases, V lost 0 bases, and 4 bases had no gene match. CDR3 length: 15 amino acids.